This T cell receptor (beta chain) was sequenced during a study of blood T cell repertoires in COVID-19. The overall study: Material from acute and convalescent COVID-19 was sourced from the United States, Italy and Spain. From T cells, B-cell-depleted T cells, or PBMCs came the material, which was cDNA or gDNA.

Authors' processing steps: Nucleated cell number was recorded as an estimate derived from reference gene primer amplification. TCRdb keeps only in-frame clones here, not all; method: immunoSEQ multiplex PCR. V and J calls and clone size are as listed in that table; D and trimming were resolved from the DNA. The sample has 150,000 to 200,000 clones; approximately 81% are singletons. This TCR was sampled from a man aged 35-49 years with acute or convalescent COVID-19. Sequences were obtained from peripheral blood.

For the CDR3, the DNA is TGTGCCAGCAGCGTATATGGGACAGGGGCGTACAATGAGCAGTTCTTC. It encodes CASSVYGTGAYNEQFF. The chain carries TRBV9 and TRBJ2-1; TRBD1 matches 10 bases. V lost 1 base to trimming and J lost 4 bases; unmatched junction nucleotides: 5. This CDR3 spans 16 amino acids. The V gene's germline CDR1 is SGDLS and CDR2 YYNGEE.